A selection of T cell receptor beta chains follows, all from one sample in a study of molecular identifiers for immune sequencing clone quantification. MiXCR, applied by TCRdb to the PCR reads, yields one record per CDR3 protein. The sample has about 510,000 distinct CDR3 sequences, about 25% seen once; the top ten hold under 0.85%. Material: naive CD8+ T cells from blood, with Jurkat cell RNA spiked in. These receptors all stem from a human donor in good health. Some libraries in this study had Jurkat cell RNA spiked in. CDR3s include the opening cysteine and the closing phenylalanine or tryptophan. Each record gives: J gene, clone size, V gene, CDR3 protein. Expanded clones are given a class, and other clones once, few, many or no size at all.

TRBJ2-3,many,TRBV7-9,CASSLGASGVRDTQYF
TRBJ2-4,-,TRBV9,CASGPGGSGNIQYF
TRBJ2-1,-,TRBV7-9,CASGVNEQFF
TRBJ1-5,many,TRBV14,CASSQGGFGQPQHF
TRBJ2-1,-,TRBV24-1,CATSGRLYNEQFF
TRBJ1-5,few,TRBV28,CASSLAGGATNQPQHF
TRBJ2-3,-,TRBV7-9,CASSLAGGVRVTDTQYF
TRBJ2-3,-,TRBV5-1,CASSLVGTTLWSTDTQYF
TRBJ1-5,many,TRBV9,CASSVGGVQPQHF
TRBJ2-1,many,TRBV6-5,CASSISSSNYNEQFF
TRBJ2-6,many,TRBV7-9,CASSSTGEWAGANVLTF
TRBJ2-1,few,TRBV6-5,CASSYSGGLGEQFF
TRBJ2-2,many,TRBV28,CASSLRGSSMTGELFF
TRBJ2-5,-,TRBV4-1,CASSQEVGQGQETQYF
TRBJ2-7,many,TRBV2,CASKEGAGSYEQYF
TRBJ2-5,-,TRBV30,CAWSGGLETQYF
TRBJ1-5,many,TRBV24-1,CATSDSTGLWQPQHF
TRBJ2-5,-,TRBV20-1,CSARGFWGQGTQYF
TRBJ2-7,many,TRBV5-8,CASTLDGTGGNEQYF
TRBJ2-7,many,TRBV4-2,CASSQSARDYEQYF
TRBJ2-7,-,TRBV20-1,CSARYSFSYEQYF
TRBJ1-5,many,TRBV12-3/TRBV12-4,CASSLARGSNQPQHF
TRBJ2-1,many,TRBV5-6,CASSTGTGPYNEQFF
TRBJ2-1,few,TRBV11-3,CASSSLTSPHEQFF
TRBJ2-4,few,TRBV20-1,CSARTGELKNIQYF
TRBJ2-7,many,TRBV7-2,CASSLGILSEQYF
TRBJ2-3,-,TRBV28,CASSFLLGALGSDTQYF
TRBJ2-7,-,TRBV30,CAWSAGTGDEQHF
TRBJ2-7,many,TRBV27,CASSLGSNYEQYF
TRBJ1-1,once,TRBV6-2/TRBV6-3,CASSHSRQGTEAFF
TRBJ2-7,many,TRBV9,CASSAGTSGAYEQYF
TRBJ1-5,few,TRBV19,CASRTGFEPQHF
TRBJ1-1,-,TRBV11-2,CASRPSGAEAFF
TRBJ1-1,-,TRBV7-6,CASSPMGSNTEAFF
TRBJ2-3,many,TRBV29-1,CSVEFSGDTQYF
TRBJ1-2,-,TRBV7-9,CASSLVRDTTSF
TRBJ2-2,few,TRBV6-2/TRBV6-3,CASSSDRGNTGELFF
TRBJ2-7,few,TRBV27,CAGSFQVSYEQYF
TRBJ1-1,-,TRBV18,CASSPEVDRPNTEAFF
TRBJ1-1,-,TRBV2,CASMVGGYTEAFF
TRBJ2-7,few,TRBV5-1,CASSEVLAGNSYEQYF
TRBJ2-2,-,TRBV12-3/TRBV12-4,CASTGDRGLDGELFF
TRBJ1-5,-,TRBV20-1,CSAKQGRGFGNQPQHF
TRBJ2-5,few,TRBV7-6,CASSGSVRETQYF
TRBJ2-1,few,TRBV30,CAWSVGLGRDEQFF
TRBJ1-1,few,TRBV27,CASSLSFDTEAFF
TRBJ2-1,few,TRBV7-2,CASSLNSGNEQFF